This T cell receptor beta chain comes out of a study of T cells in Graves' hyperthyroidism and ophthalmopathy. Study context: Peripheral blood was acquired at first diagnosis, ahead of any therapy whatsoever.

RNA transcripts yielded amplified TCR beta CDR3 regions. The TCR CDR3 was amplified in a first-round RT-PCR using the HTBI primer set. TCRdb processed the multiplex PCR reads anew with MiXCR; each CDR3 protein has one entry. Seen here are fewer than 900,000 distinct CDR3 sequences, about 17% observed once, and the top ten hold 8.4%. This clonotype has a count of ten or more. There are 15 residues in the CDR3. Germline CDR1 and CDR2: DFQATT and SNEGSKA (reference sequence). With 1 base removed from V and 6 bases from J, the gap between germline ends came to 19 bases. This sequence was found in a man between 18 and 29 years old with Graves' hyperthyroidism. V usage is TRBV20-1 and J usage is TRBJ2-7; D is tentatively TRBD1 or TRBD2 (5 bases each). The sequenced sample was blood. The DNA for the CDR3 is TGCAGTGCTAGAGGAATGTTAGAGGGGTTCGGCGAGCAGTACTTC. The encoded protein is CSARGMLEGFGEQYF.